Reported below is one TCR beta chain. TCRdb keeps only in-frame clones here, not all; method: immunoSEQ multiplex PCR. There are 2,500,000 or so clones in the sample; approximately 92% occur only once, and over 0.12% lies in the top ten. These data are taken from a study of shared clonotypes between healthy human individuals. The CDR3 is 17 amino acids. The germline gives CDR1 SGHAT, CDR2 FQNNGV. V gave up 0 bases and J gave up 1 base, with 15 bases separating them. The receptor comes from a man younger than 35 in good health. Input material: naive CD4+ T cells sorted from blood. Subset noted: CD45RA+ positively selected. The chain couples TRBV11-2 to TRBJ1-1, with D perhaps TRBD1 (5 bases). The CDR3 region is CASSLDLRPGRNTEAFF. CDR3 bases: TGTGCCAGCAGCTTAGATCTGAGACCGGGACGGAACACTGAAGCTTTCTTT.